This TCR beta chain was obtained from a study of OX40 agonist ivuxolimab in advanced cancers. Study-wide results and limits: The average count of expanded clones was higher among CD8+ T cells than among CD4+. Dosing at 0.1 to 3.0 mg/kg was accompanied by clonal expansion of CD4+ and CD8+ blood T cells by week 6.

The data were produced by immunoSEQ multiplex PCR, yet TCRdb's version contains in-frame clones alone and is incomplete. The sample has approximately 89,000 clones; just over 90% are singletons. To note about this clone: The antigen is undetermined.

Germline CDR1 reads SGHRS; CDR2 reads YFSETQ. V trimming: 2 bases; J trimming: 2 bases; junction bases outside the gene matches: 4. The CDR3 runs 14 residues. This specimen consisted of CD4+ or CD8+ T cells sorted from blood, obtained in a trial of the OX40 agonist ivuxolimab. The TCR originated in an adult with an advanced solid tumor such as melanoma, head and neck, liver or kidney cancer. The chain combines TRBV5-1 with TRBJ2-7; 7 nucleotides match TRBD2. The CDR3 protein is CASSFTSDTYEQYF. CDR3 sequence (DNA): TGCGCCAGCAGCTTCACTAGCGACACCTACGAGCAGTACTTC.